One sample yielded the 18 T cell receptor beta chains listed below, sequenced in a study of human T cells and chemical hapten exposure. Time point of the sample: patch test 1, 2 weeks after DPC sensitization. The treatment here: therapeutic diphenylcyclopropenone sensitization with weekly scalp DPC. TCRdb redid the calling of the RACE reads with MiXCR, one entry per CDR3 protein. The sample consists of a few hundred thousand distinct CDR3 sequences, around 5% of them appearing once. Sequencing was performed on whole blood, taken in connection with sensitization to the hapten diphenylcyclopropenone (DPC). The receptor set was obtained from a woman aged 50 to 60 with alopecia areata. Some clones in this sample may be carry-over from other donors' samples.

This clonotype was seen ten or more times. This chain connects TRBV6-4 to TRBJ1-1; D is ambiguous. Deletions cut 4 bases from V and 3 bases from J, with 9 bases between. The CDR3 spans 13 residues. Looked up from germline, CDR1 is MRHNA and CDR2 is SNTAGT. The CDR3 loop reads CASSVREDTEAFF. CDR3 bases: TGTGCCAGCAGTGTGAGGGAGGACACTGAAGCTTTCTTT.

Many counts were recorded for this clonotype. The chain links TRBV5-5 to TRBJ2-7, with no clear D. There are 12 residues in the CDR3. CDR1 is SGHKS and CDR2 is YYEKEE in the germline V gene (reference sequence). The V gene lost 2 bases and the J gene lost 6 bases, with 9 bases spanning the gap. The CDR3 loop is CASSLRLGEQYF. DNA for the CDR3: TGTGCCAGCAGCTTACGATTGGGCGAGCAGTACTTC.

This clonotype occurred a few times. CDR3 sequence (DNA): TGTGCCAGCAGCTTCGGACAGGGTTACAACGAGCAGTACTTC. Protein: CASSFGQGYNEQYF. This chain links TRBV7-9 with TRBJ2-7; 8 bases are a match to TRBD1. Germline trimming cut 3 bases from V and 5 bases from J; bases unmatched to any gene: 6. The CDR3 runs to 14 residues. Germline CDR1 SEHNR, CDR2 FQNEAQ (reference sequence). Full variable domain (remainder filled in from reference TRBV7-9 and TRBJ2-7): DTGVSQNPRHKITKRGQNVTFRCDPISEHNRLYWYRQTLGQGPEFLTYFQNEAQLEKSRLLSDRFSAERPKGSFSTLEIQRTEQGDSAMYLCASSFGQGYNEQYFGPGTRLTVT.

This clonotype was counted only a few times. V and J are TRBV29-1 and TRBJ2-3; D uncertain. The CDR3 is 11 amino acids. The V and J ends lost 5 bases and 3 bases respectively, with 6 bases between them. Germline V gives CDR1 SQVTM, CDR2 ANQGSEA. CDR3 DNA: TGCAGCGTTTCTTTTACAGATACGCAGTATTTT. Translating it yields CSVSFTDTQYF.

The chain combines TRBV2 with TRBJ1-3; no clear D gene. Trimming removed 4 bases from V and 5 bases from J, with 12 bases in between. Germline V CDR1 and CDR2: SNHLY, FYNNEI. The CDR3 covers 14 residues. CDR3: CASSGVEQRNTIYF. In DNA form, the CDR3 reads TGTGCCAGCAGTGGGGTGGAACAGAGAAACACCATATATTTT.

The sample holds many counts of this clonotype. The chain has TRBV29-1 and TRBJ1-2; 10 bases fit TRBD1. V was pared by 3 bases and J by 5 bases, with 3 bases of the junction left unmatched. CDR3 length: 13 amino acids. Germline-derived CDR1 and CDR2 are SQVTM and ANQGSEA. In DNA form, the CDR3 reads TGCAGCGTTGAGACAGGGGGCGCATATGGCTACACCTTC. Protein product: CSVETGGAYGYTF.

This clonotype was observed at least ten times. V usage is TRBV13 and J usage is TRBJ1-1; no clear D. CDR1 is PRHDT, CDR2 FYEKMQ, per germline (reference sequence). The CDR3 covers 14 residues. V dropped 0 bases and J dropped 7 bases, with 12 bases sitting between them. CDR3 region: CASSLGMERVEAFF. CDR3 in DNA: TGTGCCAGCAGCTTAGGTATGGAGCGGGTTGAAGCTTTCTTT.

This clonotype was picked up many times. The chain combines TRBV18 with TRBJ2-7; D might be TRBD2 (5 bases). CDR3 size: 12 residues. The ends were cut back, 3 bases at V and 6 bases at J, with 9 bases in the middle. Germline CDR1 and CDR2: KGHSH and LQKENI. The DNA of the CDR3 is TGTGCCAGCTCACCCCGGGAATCCGAGCAGTACTTC. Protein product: CASSPRESEQYF.

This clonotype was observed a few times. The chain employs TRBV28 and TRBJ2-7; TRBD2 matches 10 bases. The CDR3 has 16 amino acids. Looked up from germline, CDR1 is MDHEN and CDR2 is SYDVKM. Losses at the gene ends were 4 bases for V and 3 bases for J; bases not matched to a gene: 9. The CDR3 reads CASSSPGLANDYEQYF. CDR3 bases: TGTGCCAGCAGTTCGCCGGGACTAGCGAACGACTACGAGCAGTACTTC.

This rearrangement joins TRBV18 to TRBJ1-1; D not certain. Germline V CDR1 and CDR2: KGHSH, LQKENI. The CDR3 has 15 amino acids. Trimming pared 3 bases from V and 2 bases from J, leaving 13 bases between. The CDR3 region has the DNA TGTGCCAGCTCACCTTCCTTTGACTCCAACACTGAAGCTTTCTTT. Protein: CASSPSFDSNTEAFF.

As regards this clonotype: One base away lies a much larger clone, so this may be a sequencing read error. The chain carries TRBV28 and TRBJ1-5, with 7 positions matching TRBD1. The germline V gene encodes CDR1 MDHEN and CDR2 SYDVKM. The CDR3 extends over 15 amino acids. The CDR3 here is CASRRTGQFNQPQRF. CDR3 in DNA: TGTGCCAGCAGACGAACGGGACAGTTCAATCAGCCCCAGCGTTTT.

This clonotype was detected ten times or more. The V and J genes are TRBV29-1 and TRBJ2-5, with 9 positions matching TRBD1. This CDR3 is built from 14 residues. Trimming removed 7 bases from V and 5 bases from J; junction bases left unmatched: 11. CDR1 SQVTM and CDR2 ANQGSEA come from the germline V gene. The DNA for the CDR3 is TGCAGCGCACAACGAATGGACAGGGGCGAGACCCAGTACTTC. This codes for CSAQRMDRGETQYF.

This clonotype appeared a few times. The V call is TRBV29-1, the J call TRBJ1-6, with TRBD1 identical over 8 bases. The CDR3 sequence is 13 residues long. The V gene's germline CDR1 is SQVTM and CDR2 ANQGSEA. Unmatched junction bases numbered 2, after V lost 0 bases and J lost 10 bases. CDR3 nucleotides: TGCAGCGTTGAAGAACAGGGGGGATCACCCCTCCACTTT. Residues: CSVEEQGGSPLHF.

The CDR3 loop reads CASSQVWTAGNQPQHF. DNA of the CDR3: TGCGCCAGCAGCCAAGTGTGGACAGCCGGCAATCAGCCCCAGCATTTT. V and J are TRBV4-1 and TRBJ1-5, with TRBD1 as a possible D gene (6 bases). The CDR3 is made up of 16 amino acids. With 1 base removed from V and 2 bases from J, the gap between germline ends came to 12 bases. Germline V gives CDR1 MGHRA, CDR2 YSYEKL.

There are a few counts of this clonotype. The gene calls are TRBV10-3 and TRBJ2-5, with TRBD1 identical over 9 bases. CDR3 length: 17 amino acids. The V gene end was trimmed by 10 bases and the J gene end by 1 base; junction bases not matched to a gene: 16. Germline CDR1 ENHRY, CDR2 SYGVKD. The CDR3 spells CATRSGTGKGVQETQYF. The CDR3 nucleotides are TGTGCCACTCGATCCGGGACAGGGAAGGGGGTCCAAGAGACCCAGTACTTC.

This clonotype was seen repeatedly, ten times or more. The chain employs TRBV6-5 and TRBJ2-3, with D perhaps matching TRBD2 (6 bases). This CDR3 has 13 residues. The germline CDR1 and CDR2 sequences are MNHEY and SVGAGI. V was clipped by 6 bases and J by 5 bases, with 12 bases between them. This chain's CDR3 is CASRRGGGDTQYF. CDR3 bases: TGTGCCAGCAGGAGGGGAGGAGGAGATACGCAGTATTTT.

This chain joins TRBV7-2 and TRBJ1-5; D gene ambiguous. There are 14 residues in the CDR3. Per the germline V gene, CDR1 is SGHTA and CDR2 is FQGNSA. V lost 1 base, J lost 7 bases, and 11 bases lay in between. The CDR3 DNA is TGTGCCAGCAGCTTAGGGACCCCCCGACAGCCCCAGCATTTT. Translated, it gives CASSLGTPRQPQHF.

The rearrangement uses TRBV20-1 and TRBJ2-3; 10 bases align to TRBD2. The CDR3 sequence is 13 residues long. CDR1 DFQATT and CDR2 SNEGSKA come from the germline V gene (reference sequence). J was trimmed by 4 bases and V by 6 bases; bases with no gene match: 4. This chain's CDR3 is CSAEREGPDTQYF. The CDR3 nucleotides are TGCAGTGCGGAGCGGGAGGGCCCAGATACGCAGTATTTT.